This is a list of T cell receptor beta chains from one sample in a study of blood T cell repertoires in COVID-19. Libraries were prepared by immunoSEQ multiplex PCR; TCRdb keeps only in-frame clonotypes and omits some of them. The sample records some 160,000 clones, about 83% being singletons. Sequencing was carried out using peripheral blood. The receptors were gathered from a woman aged 70-85 years who had recovered from COVID-19. Each CDR3 is given without its conserved first and last residue. D genes are given only for firm matches. Size is stated for part of the rows, as once, few or many counts, or as a class when the clone is expanded.

v_gene,abundance,d_gene,CDR3aa
TRBV28,.,.,ASSVGGAAYGYT
TRBV5-5,once,.,ASSPSVGDTQY
TRBV28,.,.,ASTPGGETYYEQY
TRBV28,.,TRBD1,ASSPGTGRGWDEKLF
TRBV4-3,.,TRBD2,ASSHQPGMSGSSYNEQF
TRBV4-2,.,.,ASSQVGGAGSPYEQY
TRBV4-2,once,TRBD2,ASSLQPSGSSYNEQF
TRBV27,once,.,ASSLGAGFGYGYT
TRBV20-1,once,.,SARSFDEQF
TRBV27,.,.,ASARGVHEQY
TRBV2,.,TRBD1,ASSVEGAGTEAF
TRBV5-1,.,.,ASSLGGHPNTEAF
TRBV6-2/TRBV6-3,.,TRBD1,ASSYPHRGEETQY
TRBV28,.,.,ASSPPVGGGYT
TRBV27,.,TRBD2,ASSSSVGTSGRGGETQY
TRBV18,.,.,ASSPSGSNYGYT
TRBV6-4,.,TRBD1,SEPGQGSEKLF
TRBV4-2,once,TRBD1,ASSRNRDRGDNEQF
TRBV18,.,TRBD1,ASSPVGTGGRNTEAF
TRBV19,.,TRBD2,ASSIGSGSQETQY
TRBV27,.,.,ASSFAPRGTDTQY
TRBV9,.,.,ASSVPSGGADEQF
TRBV28,.,.,ASIRGGDSPLH
TRBV4-2,.,.,ASSESEGNTIY
TRBV19,.,TRBD1,ASSSPPGTGTYNEQF
TRBV6-5,.,.,ATSGHHSYEQY
TRBV11-1,.,TRBD2,ASSPWEGREQY
TRBV27,few,.,ASSFRGLGGSQPQH
TRBV27,.,.,ASSRVGYTEAF
TRBV19,.,TRBD2,ASSINRGGAETQY
TRBV11-2,.,TRBD2,ASSNWMASGDNEQF
TRBV29-1,.,.,SVGHRDNQPQH
TRBV5-4,.,.,ASTQGQKNTEAF
TRBV2,.,TRBD1,ASKDRGETQY
TRBV11-2,.,.,ASSTRGTVFLPNEQF
TRBV19,.,.,ASSTGRFVEQF
TRBV30,.,.,AWTPTPGLEKLF
TRBV20-1,.,.,SASEVEQF
TRBV12-3/TRBV12-4,.,.,ASSLSQYGYT
TRBV6-4,.,.,ASSDSLVASSYNEQF
TRBV2,.,TRBD2,ASSEGGTSWGGELF
TRBV5-1,.,TRBD1,ASSGAGQVGVTQY
TRBV5-4,.,TRBD1,ASSPGQARSGNTIY
TRBV9,.,TRBD1,ASSVGGQVSEQF
TRBV7-2,.,.,ASSPGGHTGELF
TRBV10-3,once,.,AIRGNYNEQF
TRBV19,.,.,ASSMQVNTPMNTEAF
TRBV3-1/TRBV3-2,.,TRBD2,ASSSQASGGVDTQY
TRBV27,.,.,ASSLLAWRGEKLF
TRBV5-4,.,.,ASSLGSARGSPLH
TRBV30,.,TRBD2,AWSVGGAGAGTDTQY
TRBV28,.,TRBD2,ASNLEGLAGASYNEQF
TRBV19,.,TRBD1,ASSMGRGETQY
TRBV5-1,.,.,ASSPTTGTSGANVLT
TRBV6-5,.,TRBD1,ASRGTGDNSPLH
TRBV11-3,.,.,ASSLGAIGGYEQY
TRBV4-2,.,.,ASSPSGAADYEQY
TRBV7-9,.,TRBD2,ASSLAGVVTGELF
TRBV4-3,.,.,ASSPGEGVIADSPLH
TRBV2,.,.,ASNPGAGIDQPQH